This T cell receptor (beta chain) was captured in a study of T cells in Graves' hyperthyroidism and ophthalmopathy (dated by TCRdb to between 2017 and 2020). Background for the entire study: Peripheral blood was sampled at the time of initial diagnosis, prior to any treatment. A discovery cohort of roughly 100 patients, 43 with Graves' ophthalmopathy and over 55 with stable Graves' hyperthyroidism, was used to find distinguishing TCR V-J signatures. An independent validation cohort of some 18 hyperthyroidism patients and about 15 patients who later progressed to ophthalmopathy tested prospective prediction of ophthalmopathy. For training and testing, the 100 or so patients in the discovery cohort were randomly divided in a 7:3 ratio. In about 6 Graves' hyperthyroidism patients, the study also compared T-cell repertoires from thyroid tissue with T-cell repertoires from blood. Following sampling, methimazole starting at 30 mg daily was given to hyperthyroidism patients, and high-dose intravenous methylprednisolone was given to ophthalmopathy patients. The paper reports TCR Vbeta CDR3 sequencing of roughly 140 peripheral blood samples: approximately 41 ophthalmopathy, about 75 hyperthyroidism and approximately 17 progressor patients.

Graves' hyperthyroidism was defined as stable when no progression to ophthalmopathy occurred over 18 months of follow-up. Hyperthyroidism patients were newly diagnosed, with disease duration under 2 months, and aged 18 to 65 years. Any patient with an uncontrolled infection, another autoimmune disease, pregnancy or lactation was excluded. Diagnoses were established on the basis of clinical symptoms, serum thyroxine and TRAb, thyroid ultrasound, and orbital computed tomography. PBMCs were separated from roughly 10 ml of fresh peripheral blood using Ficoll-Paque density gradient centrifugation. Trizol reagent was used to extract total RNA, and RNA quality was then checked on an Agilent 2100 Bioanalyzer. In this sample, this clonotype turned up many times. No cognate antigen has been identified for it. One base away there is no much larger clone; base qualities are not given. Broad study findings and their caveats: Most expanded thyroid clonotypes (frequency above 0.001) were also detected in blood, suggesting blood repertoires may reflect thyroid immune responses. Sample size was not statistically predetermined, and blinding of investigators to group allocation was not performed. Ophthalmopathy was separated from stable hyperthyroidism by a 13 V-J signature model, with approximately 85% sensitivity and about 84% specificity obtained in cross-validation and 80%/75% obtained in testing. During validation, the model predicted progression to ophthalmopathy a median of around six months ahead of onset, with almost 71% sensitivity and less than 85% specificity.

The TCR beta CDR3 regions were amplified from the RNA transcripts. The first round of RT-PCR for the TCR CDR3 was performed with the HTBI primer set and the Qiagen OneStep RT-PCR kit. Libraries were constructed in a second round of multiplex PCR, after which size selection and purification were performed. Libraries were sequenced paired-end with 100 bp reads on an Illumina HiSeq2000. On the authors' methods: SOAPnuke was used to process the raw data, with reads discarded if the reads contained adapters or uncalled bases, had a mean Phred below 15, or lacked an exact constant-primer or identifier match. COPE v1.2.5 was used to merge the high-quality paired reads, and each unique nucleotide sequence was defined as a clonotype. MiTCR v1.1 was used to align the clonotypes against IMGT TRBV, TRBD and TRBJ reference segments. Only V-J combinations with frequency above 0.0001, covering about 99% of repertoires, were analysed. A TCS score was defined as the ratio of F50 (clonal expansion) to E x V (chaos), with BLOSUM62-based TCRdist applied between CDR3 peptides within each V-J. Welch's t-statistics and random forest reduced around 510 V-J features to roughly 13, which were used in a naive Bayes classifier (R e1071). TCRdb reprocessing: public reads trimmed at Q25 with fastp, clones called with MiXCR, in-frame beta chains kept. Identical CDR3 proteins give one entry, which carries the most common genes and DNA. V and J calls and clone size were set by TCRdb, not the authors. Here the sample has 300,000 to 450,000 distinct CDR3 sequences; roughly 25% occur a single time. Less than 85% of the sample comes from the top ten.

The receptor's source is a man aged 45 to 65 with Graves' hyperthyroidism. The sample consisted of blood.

CDR3 protein: CASSSRAGTGAEAFF. The bases are TGTGCCAGCAGCTCACGGGCGGGTACTGGGGCTGAAGCTTTCTTT. Here the chain combines TRBV7-8 and TRBJ1-1; the D gene assignment is ambiguous. Including the terminal cysteine and phenylalanine, the CDR3 comprises 15 residues. Solely the CDR3 DNA is kept, with 45 bases framed from the first base. Trimming costs V 4 bases and J 6 bases, and their ends lie 18 bases apart. Sequences SGHVS (CDR1) and FQNEAQ (CDR2) are obtained from the germline V gene. The full variable domain, completed from the reference TRBV7-8 and TRBJ1-1 proteins outside the CDR3, reads GAGVSQSPRYKVAKRGQDVALRCDPISGHVSLFWYQQALGQGPEFLTYFQNEAQLDKSGLPSDRFFAERPEGSVSTLKIQRTQQEDSAVYLCASSSRAGTGAEAFFGQGTRLTVV.